The rows below give T cell receptor beta chains drawn from one sample of a study of T cell responses to AZD1222 COVID-19 vaccine. Clones were read by immunoSEQ multiplex PCR, and TCRdb kept only the in-frame ones, dropping some. This sample has 150,000 to 200,000 clones; roughly 88% occur once, and the top ten carry approximately 10%. Sequences were derived from peripheral blood, sampled 28 days after the second AZD1222 dose. These TCRs come from an adult who received the AZD1222 COVID-19 vaccine. CDR3s include the opening cysteine and the closing phenylalanine or tryptophan. D genes are given only for firm matches. Expanded clones get a size class; other rows say once, few or many, or leave the size out.

D,J,V,size,DNA,CDR3
-,TRBJ1-5,TRBV11-2,-,TGTGCCAGCAGCTTATCCGGGGATAGCAATCAGCCCCAGCATTTT,CASSLSGDSNQPQHF
-,TRBJ2-3,TRBV6-6,-,TGTGCCAGCAGATGGGGGGCTCCCAAAGATACGCAGTATTTT,CASRWGAPKDTQYF
TRBD1,TRBJ1-2,TRBV10-3,-,TGTGCCATCGGGGGAACAGGGGGCGTTGGCTACACCTTC,CAIGGTGGVGYTF
-,TRBJ1-4,TRBV6-5,-,TGTGCCAGCAGCCGGACACCGACTAATGAAAAACTGTTTTTT,CASSRTPTNEKLFF
-,TRBJ1-2,TRBV6-1,-,TGTGCCAGCAGTGAAGCCTTTCCGGGACCGCGTGCGGGCTACACCTTC,CASSEAFPGPRAGYTF
TRBD1,TRBJ1-2,TRBV7-6,-,TGTGCCAGCAGCTTGGGGACAGGGACTAACTATGGCTACACCTTC,CASSLGTGTNYGYTF
-,TRBJ1-2,TRBV3-1/TRBV3-2,-,TGTGCCAGCAGCCAAGAGTCTAGGGGCTACACCTTC,CASSQESRGYTF
TRBD1,TRBJ1-4,TRBV10-3,-,TGTGCCATCAGTGCGGGACAGGCCTTTAATGAAAAACTGTTTTTT,CAISAGQAFNEKLFF
-,TRBJ1-1,TRBV5-6,-,TGTGCCAGCAGCTTGCTGGGGGCGAACACTGAAGCTTTCTTT,CASSLLGANTEAFF
-,TRBJ1-2,TRBV10-3,-,TGTGCCATCAGTGAGTCGACCAGTTACTATGGCTACACCTTC,CAISESTSYYGYTF
-,TRBJ2-1,TRBV6-5,-,TGTGCCAGCAGTTACACCACAGGGTGGTCCTACAATGAGCAGTTCTTC,CASSYTTGWSYNEQFF
-,TRBJ1-1,TRBV9,-,TGTGCCAGCAGCGTAGGGCCAGAGAGAGAAGCTTTCTTT,CASSVGPEREAFF
-,TRBJ1-5,TRBV9,-,TGTGCCAGCAGCGAGCAGGGAAGGGGGCAGCCCCAGCATTTT,CASSEQGRGQPQHF
-,TRBJ2-7,TRBV7-5,-,TGTGCCAGAAGCTTAGCGCTCTGGAGAGGGGACAACGAGCAGTACTTC,CARSLALWRGDNEQYF
-,TRBJ1-2,TRBV28,once,TGTGCCAGCCTTGTAACAGGACTTACTAACTATGGCTACACCTTC,CASLVTGLTNYGYTF
-,TRBJ1-4,TRBV7-2,-,TGTGCCAGCAGCTTAGGGGGAAGGGTCCCTAATGAAAAACTGTTTTTT,CASSLGGRVPNEKLFF
TRBD2,TRBJ2-3,TRBV11-2,-,TGTGCCAGCAGCTTAGATCTCTGGACTAGCGGGGGGCCAAGGGAGTATTTT,CASSLDLWTSGGPREYF
-,TRBJ1-1,TRBV5-1,-,TGCGCCAGCAGCTCGAAAGGGACCGGGACCCTCAGAACTGAAGCTTTCTTT,CASSSKGTGTLRTEAFF
-,TRBJ2-6,TRBV4-3,once,TGCGCCAGCAGCCAAGATCCCTTAGGGGCCAACGTCCTGACTTTC,CASSQDPLGANVLTF
-,TRBJ1-5,TRBV2,-,TGTGCCAGCAGTATGTCCGGGGGGAGGCATCATCAGCCCCAGCATTTT,CASSMSGGRHHQPQHF
TRBD1,TRBJ2-7,TRBV7-2,-,TGTGCCAGCAGCAGGCGGGGACAGGCCTACGAGCAGTACTTC,CASSRRGQAYEQYF
-,TRBJ1-1,TRBV10-2,once,TGCGCCAGCAGTGAGTTGGCCCGGGATGAAGCTTTCTTT,CASSELARDEAFF
-,TRBJ1-1,TRBV27,-,TGTGCCAGCAGTTTATCTCCCCTAGGGAGCACTGAAGCTTTCTTT,CASSLSPLGSTEAFF
-,TRBJ2-4,TRBV19,-,TGTGCCAGTAGTATTGGTCGCAGGGACATTCAGTACTTC,CASSIGRRDIQYF
-,TRBJ2-2,TRBV6-1,-,TGTGCCAGCAGTGAAATGCTGAACACCGGGGAGCTGTTTTTT,CASSEMLNTGELFF
-,TRBJ1-1,TRBV6-5,-,TGTGCCAGCAGATTACAGGGAGGGAGCACTGAAGCTTTCTTT,CASRLQGGSTEAFF